This entry concerns a single T cell receptor beta chain. Its target is not known. Specified treatment: 15 to 20 received Ad26.COV2.S at low or high dose, single or two shots; a few received placebo; per-sample allocation not given. Sampling happened 63 days after the first vaccine or placebo injection. The CDR3 is 13 amino acids. The germline V gene has CDR1 GTSNPN and CDR2 SVGIG (reference sequence). Trimming removed 0 bases from V and 7 bases from J, with 7 bases in between. This sample is drawn from a study of Ad26.COV2.S vaccination and SARS-CoV-2 variants. General study points: The breadth of spike-specific CD8+ and CD4+ T cell responses after vaccination was reportedly substantial.

Only in-frame clones appear in the TCRdb table, and some are missing; sequencing was by immunoSEQ multiplex PCR. In the table there are approximately 410,000 clones, approximately 92% of which are singletons. This receptor was obtained from a person between 18 and 59 years old who received the Ad26.COV2.S COVID-19 vaccine or a placebo. Material: peripheral blood, obtained in a trial of Ad26.COV2.S vaccine versus placebo. This chain links TRBV30 with TRBJ1-6, with no clear D. Here the CDR3 reads CAWSVQPNSPLHF. CDR3 nucleotides: TGTGCCTGGAGTGTACAGCCAAATTCACCCCTCCACTTT.